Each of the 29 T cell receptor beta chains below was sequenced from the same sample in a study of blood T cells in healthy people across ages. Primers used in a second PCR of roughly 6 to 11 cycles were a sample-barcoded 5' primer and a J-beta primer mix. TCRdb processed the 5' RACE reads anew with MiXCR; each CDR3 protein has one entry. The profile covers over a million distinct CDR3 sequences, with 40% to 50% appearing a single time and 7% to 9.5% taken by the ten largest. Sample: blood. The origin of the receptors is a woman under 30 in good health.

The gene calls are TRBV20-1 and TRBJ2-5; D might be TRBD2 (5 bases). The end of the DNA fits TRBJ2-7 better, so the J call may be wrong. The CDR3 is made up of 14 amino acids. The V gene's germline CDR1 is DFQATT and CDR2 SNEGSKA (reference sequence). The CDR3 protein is CSARPPLAGDEQYF. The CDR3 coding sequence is TGCAGTGCTAGACCCCCACTGGCCGGGGACGAGCAGTACTTC.

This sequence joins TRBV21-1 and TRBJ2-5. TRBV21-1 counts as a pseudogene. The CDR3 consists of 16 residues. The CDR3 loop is CASSKARSAAQETQYF. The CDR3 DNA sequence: TGTGCCAGCAGCAAAGCGCGTTCAGCGGCACAAGAGACCCAGTACTTC.

CDR3 coding DNA: TGTGCCAGCAGCCAAGAGTGGGAGGGGAGAGCTGGAAACACCATATATTTT. It specifies CASSQEWEGRAGNTIYF. The chain uses TRBV4-2 and TRBJ1-3; the D gene is possibly TRBD1 (5 bases). This CDR3 contains 17 residues. The germline CDR1 and CDR2 sequences are LGHNA and YNFKEQ. V was shortened by 0 bases and J by 2 bases, with 14 bases between the two germline ends.

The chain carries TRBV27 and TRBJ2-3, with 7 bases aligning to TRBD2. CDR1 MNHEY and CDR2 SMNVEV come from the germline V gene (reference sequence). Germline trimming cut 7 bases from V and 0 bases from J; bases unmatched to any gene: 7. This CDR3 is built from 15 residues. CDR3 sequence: CASTIAGRSTDTQYF. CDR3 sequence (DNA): TGTGCCAGCACCATAGCGGGTCGTAGCACAGATACGCAGTATTTT.

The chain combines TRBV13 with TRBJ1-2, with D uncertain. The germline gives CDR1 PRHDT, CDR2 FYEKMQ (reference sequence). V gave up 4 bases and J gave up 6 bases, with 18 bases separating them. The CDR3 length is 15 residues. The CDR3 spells CASSSREGLVDGYTF. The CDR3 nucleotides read TGTGCCAGCAGCTCTCGGGAAGGGCTTGTGGATGGCTACACCTTC.

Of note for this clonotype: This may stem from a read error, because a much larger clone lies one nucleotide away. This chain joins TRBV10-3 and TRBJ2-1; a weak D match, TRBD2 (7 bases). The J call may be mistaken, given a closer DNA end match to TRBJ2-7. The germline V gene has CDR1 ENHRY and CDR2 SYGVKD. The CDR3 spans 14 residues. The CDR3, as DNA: TGTGCCACCACAGGGCAGGGACTATACTACGAGCAGTACTTC. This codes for CATTGQGLYYEQYF.

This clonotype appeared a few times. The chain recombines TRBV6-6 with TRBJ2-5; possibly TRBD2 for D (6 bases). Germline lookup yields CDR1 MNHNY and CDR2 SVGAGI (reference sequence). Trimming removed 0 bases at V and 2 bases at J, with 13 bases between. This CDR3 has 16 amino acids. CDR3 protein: CASSYSGSGVQETQYF. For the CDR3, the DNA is TGTGCCAGCAGTTACTCGGGTAGCGGCGTACAAGAGACCCAGTACTTC.

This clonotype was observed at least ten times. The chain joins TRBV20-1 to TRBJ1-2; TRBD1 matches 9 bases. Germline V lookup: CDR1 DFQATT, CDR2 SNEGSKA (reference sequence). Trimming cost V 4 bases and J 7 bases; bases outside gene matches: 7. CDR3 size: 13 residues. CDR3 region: CSANPTGGGGYTF. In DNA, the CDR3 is TGCAGTGCTAACCCGACAGGGGGAGGTGGCTACACCTTC.

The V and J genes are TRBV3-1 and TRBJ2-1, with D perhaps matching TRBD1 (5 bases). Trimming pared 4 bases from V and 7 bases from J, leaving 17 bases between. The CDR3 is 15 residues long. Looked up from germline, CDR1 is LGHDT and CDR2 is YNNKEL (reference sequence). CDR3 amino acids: CASSPGKGQSNEQFF. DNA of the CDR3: TGTGCCAGCAGCCCCGGAAAGGGGCAGTCAAATGAGCAGTTCTTC.

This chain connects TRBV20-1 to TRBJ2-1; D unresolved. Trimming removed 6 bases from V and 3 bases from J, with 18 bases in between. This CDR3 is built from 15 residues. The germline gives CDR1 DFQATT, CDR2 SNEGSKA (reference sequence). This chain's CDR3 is CSANSNRANYNEQFF. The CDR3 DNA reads TGCAGTGCCAACTCAAACCGGGCTAACTACAATGAGCAGTTCTTC.

CDR3 sequence reads: CASSYSSIVDEQFF. CDR3 nucleotides: TGTGCCAGCAGTTACTCGAGTATCGTGGACGAGCAGTTCTTC. The rearrangement joins TRBV6-5 to TRBJ2-1, with D unclear. Deletions cut 0 bases from V and 10 bases from J, with 13 bases between. The germline V gene has CDR1 MNHEY and CDR2 SVGAGI. There are 14 residues in the CDR3.

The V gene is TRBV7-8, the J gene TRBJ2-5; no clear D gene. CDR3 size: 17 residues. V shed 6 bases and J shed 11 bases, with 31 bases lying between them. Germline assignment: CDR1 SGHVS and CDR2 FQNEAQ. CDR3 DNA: TGTGCCAGCAGGTACCCGTCGGTGGTAGCCGGCGACAATGAGCAGTACTTC. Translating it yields CASRYPSVVAGDNEQYF. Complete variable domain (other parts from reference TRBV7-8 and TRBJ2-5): GAGVSQSPRYKVAKRGQDVALRCDPISGHVSLFWYQQALGQGPEFLTYFQNEAQLDKSGLPSDRFFAERPEGSVSTLKIQRTQQEDSAVYLCASRYPSVVAGDNEQYFGPGTRLLVL.

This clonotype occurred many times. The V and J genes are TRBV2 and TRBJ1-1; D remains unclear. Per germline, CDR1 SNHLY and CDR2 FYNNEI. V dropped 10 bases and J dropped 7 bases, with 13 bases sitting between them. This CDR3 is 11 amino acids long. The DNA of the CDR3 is TGTGCCACCCACTATGGCTTTGAAGCTTTCTTT. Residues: CATHYGFEAFF.

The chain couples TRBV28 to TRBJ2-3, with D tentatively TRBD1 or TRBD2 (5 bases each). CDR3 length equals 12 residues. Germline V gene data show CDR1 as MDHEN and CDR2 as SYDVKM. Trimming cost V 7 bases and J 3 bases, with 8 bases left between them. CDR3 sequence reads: CASTWGTDTQYF. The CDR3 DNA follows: TGTGCCAGCACTTGGGGGACAGATACGCAGTATTTT. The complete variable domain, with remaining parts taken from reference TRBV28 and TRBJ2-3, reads DVKVTQSSRYLVKRTGEKVFLECVQDMDHENMFWYRQDPGLGLRLIYFSYDVKMKEKGDIPEGYSVSREKKERFSLILESASTNQTSMYLCASTWGTDTQYFGPGTRLTVL.

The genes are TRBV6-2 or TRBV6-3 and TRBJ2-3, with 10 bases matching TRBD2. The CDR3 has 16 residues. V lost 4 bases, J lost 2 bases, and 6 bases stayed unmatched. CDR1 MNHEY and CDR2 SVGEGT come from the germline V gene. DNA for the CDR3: TGTGCCAGCAGTTCCGGGACTAGCGAACTCACAGATACGCAGTATTTT. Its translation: CASSSGTSELTDTQYF.

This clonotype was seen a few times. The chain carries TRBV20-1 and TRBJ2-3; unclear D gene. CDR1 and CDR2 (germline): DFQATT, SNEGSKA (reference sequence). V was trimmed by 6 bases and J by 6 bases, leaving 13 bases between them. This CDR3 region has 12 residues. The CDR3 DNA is TGCAGTGCCGAGGACCCGCCGGATACGCAGTATTTT. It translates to CSAEDPPDTQYF.

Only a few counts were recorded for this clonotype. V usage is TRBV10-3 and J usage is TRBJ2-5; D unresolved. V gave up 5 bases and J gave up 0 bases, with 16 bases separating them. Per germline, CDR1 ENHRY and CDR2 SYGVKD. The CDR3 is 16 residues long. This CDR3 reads CAISPTMGLYQETQYF. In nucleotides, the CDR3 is TGTGCCATCAGTCCAACGATGGGTCTGTACCAAGAGACCCAGTACTTC.

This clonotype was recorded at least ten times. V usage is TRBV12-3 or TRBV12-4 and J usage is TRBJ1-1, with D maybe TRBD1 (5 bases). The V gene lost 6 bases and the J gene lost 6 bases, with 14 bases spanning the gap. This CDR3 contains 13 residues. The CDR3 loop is CASSLTSGPEAFF. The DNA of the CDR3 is TGTGCCAGCAGCCTGACCTCAGGGCCTGAAGCTTTCTTT.

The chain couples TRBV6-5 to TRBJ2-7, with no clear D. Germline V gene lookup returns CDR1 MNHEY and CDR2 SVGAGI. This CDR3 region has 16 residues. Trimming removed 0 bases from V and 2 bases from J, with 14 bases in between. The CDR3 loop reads CASSYSTEPSTYEQYF. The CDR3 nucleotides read TGTGCCAGCAGTTACTCGACGGAGCCTTCCACCTACGAGCAGTACTTC.

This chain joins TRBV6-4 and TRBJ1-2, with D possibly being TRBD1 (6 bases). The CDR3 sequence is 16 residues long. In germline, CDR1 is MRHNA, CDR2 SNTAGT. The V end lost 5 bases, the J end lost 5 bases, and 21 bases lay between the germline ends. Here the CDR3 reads CASSRLGGEGLYGYTF. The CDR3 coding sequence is TGTGCCAGCAGTCGGCTTGGGGGCGAGGGACTGTATGGCTACACCTTC.

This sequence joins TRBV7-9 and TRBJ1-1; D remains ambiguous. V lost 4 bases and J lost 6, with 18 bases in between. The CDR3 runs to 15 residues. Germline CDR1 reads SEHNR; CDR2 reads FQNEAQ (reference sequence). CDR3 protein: CASSSEPPGSSEAFF. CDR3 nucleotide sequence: TGTGCCAGCAGCTCCGAACCCCCGGGTTCCTCTGAAGCTTTCTTT. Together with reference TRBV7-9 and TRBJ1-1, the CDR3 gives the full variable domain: DTGVSQNPRHKITKRGQNVTFRCDPISEHNRLYWYRQTLGQGPEFLTYFQNEAQLEKSRLLSDRFSAERPKGSFSTLEIQRTEQGDSAMYLCASSSEPPGSSEAFFGQGTRLTVV.

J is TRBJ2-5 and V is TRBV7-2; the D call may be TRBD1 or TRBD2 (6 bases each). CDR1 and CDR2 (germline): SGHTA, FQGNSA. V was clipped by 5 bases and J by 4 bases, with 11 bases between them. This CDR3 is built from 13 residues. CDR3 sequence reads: CASSRGPSETQYF. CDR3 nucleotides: TGTGCCAGCAGCCGGGGGCCATCAGAGACCCAGTACTTC.

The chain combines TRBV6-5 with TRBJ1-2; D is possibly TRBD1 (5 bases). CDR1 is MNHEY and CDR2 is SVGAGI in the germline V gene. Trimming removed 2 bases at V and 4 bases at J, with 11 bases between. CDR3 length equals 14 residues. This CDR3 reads CASSYRGSPYGYTF. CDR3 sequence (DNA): TGTGCCAGCAGTTACCGGGGGTCACCCTATGGCTACACCTTC.

In nucleotides, the CDR3 is TGCAGTGCTAGACCTTCCCGGACTAGCGGGAGAGGGGGGGAGCTGTTTTTT. It is translated as CSARPSRTSGRGGELFF. The chain uses TRBV20-1 and TRBJ2-2; 13 bases line up with TRBD2. Germline loops: CDR1 DFQATT, CDR2 SNEGSKA (reference sequence). With 2 bases clipped from V and 8 bases from J, the junction kept 11 bases outside the gene matches. The CDR3 loop spans 17 amino acids.

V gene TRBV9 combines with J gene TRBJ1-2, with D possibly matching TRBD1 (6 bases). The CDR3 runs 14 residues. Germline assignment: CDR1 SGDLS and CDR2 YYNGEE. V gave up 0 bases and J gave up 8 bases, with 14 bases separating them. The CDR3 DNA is TGTGCCAGCAGCGTAGACGCAGGGGTGAGGGGCTACACCTTC. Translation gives CASSVDAGVRGYTF.

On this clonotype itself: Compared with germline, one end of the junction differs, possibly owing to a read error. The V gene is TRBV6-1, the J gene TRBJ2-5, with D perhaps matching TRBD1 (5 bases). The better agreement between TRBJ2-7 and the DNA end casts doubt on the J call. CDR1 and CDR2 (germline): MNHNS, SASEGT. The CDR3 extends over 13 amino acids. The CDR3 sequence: CVSSVEPGREQYF. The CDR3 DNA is TGTGTCAGCAGTGTAGAACCAGGGCGCGAGCAGTACTTC.

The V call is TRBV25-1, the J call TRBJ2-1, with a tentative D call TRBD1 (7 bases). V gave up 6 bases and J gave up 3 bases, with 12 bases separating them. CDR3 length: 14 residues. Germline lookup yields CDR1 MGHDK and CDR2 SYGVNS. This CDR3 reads CASSAGGLYNEQFF. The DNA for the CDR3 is TGTGCCAGCAGCGCAGGGGGGCTCTACAATGAGCAGTTCTTC.

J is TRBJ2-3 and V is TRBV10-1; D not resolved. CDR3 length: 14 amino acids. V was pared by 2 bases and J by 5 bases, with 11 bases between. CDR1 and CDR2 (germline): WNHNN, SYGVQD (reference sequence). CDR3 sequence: CASSEPSSKDTQYF. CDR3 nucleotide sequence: TGCGCCAGCAGTGAGCCCTCTTCGAAAGATACGCAGTATTTT.

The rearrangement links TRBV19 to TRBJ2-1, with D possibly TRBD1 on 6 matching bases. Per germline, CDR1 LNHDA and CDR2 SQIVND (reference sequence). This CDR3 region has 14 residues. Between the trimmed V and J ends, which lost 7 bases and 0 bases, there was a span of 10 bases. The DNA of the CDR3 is TGTGCCAGTACCCGGACAGTCTCCTACAATGAGCAGTTCTTC. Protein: CASTRTVSYNEQFF.